The 11 T cell receptor beta chains presented below share a single source sample, sequenced in a study of blood T cell repertoires in COVID-19 (dated by TCRdb to 2020 to 2021). The library was generated by the immunoSEQ multiplex PCR assay. What TCRdb holds here is the immuneACCESS table cut down to in-frame rearrangements. Part of the clones is not present; checked against another copy, under half of the missing clones reflect an unresolved V gene, and the others are unexplained. Recorded for this sample are more than 120,000 clones; roughly 87% of them occurred a single time. Together, the top ten hold approximately 0.98% of the sample. The specimen was peripheral blood. These receptors all come from a woman aged 45 to 65 with acute or convalescent COVID-19.

V and J are TRBV5-1 and TRBJ2-5, with 9 nucleotides matching TRBD1. V dropped 4 bases and J dropped 5; count of bases not matched to a gene: 6. The germline CDR1 and CDR2 sequences are SGHRS and YFSETQ. The CDR3 covers 14 residues. The CDR3 reads CASSAQGAEETQYF. CDR3 coding DNA: TGCGCCAGCAGCGCACAGGGGGCGGAGGAGACCCAGTACTTC. Complete variable domain (other parts from reference TRBV5-1 and TRBJ2-5): KAGVTQTPRYLIKTRGQQVTLSCSPISGHRSVSWYQQTPGQGLQFLFEYFSETQRNKGNFPGRFSGRQFSNSRSEMNVSTLELGDSALYLCASSAQGAEETQYFGPGTRLLVL.

This sequence joins TRBV19 and TRBJ1-2; 9 bases align to TRBD1. V was pared by 5 bases and J by 8 bases, with 3 bases of the junction left unmatched. The CDR3 runs 12 residues. Germline V lookup: CDR1 LNHDA, CDR2 SQIVND (reference sequence). This chain's CDR3 is CASSDTGGGYTF. Written as DNA, the CDR3 is TGTGCCAGTAGTGATACAGGGGGCGGCTACACCTTC.

The chain combines TRBV27 with TRBJ1-3; D perhaps matches TRBD1 (5 bases). The germline CDR1 and CDR2 sequences are MNHEY and SMNVEV (reference sequence). This CDR3 comprises 18 residues. V dropped 0 bases and J dropped 1 base, with 16 bases sitting between them. The CDR3 spells CASSLSIRDATSGNTIYF. In DNA, the CDR3 is TGTGCCAGCAGTTTATCCATCAGGGATGCTACGTCTGGAAACACCATATATTTT.

The rearrangement uses TRBV2 and TRBJ1-5; 7 positions agree with TRBD1. The CDR3 covers 15 residues. The germline CDR1 and CDR2 sequences are SNHLY and FYNNEI. V was pared by 4 bases and J by 2 bases, with 5 bases of the junction left unmatched. CDR3 DNA: TGTGCCAGCAGTGTGGAGGGGGCCGGCAATCAGCCCCAGCATTTT. As protein: CASSVEGAGNQPQHF.

This rearrangement joins TRBV5-1 to TRBJ1-3; 12 bases agree with TRBD1. Germline values: CDR1 SGHRS, CDR2 YFSETQ. This CDR3 comprises 15 residues. Unmatched junction bases numbered 3, after V lost 4 bases and J lost 4 bases. The CDR3 DNA reads as TGCGCCAGCAGCACCGGGACAGGGGGCGGAAACACCATATATTTT. Translating it yields CASSTGTGGGNTIYF.

The chain joins TRBV11-3 to TRBJ2-1; 15 bases match TRBD2. The CDR3 is made up of 16 amino acids. The germline V gene has CDR1 SGHNT and CDR2 YENEEA. J was trimmed by 7 bases and V by 5 bases; bases with no gene match: 6. The CDR3 region is CASSRTGTSGRNEQFF. The CDR3, as DNA: TGTGCCAGCAGCCGAACCGGGACTAGCGGGAGGAATGAGCAGTTCTTC.

The rearrangement links TRBV30 to TRBJ1-2, with D perhaps matching TRBD1 (5 bases). The V end was cut by 2 bases, the J end by 5 bases, with 12 bases between. Germline CDR1 is GTSNPN and CDR2 is SVGIG (reference sequence). The CDR3 has 13 residues. The CDR3 nucleotides read TGTGCCTGGAGTAGGGCAGGGCAATATGGCTACACCTTC. Encoded protein: CAWSRAGQYGYTF.

The chain carries TRBV30 and TRBJ1-1; tentatively, D is TRBD1 (6 bases). CDR1 and CDR2 from the germline V gene are GTSNPN and SVGIG (reference sequence). The CDR3 runs 13 residues. Trimming stripped 4 bases from V and 3 bases from J, with 12 bases between. For the CDR3, the DNA is TGTGCCTGGACTCGGGGGGCGCACACTGAAGCTTTCTTT. Its protein product is CAWTRGAHTEAFF.

The chain couples TRBV11-2 to TRBJ2-2, with 9 bases lining up with TRBD2. This CDR3 is built from 17 residues. With 5 bases clipped from V and 1 base from J, the junction kept 8 bases outside the gene matches. CDR1 is SGHAT and CDR2 is FQNNGV in the germline V gene. In DNA form, the CDR3 reads TGTGCCAGCAGCCGATGGAGACTAGCGGAGAACACCGGGGAGCTGTTTTTT. It translates to CASSRWRLAENTGELFF.

The chain employs TRBV30 and TRBJ1-2, with unresolved D. Germline V CDR1 and CDR2: GTSNPN, SVGIG (reference sequence). V was pared by 1 base and J by 2 bases, with 14 bases between. This CDR3 is built from 15 residues. The CDR3 reads CAWSAYPGENYGYTF. As DNA, the CDR3 is TGTGCCTGGAGTGCTTACCCCGGGGAGAACTATGGCTACACCTTC.

The chain recombines TRBV3-1 (or the pseudogene TRBV3-2) with TRBJ1-1, with D tentatively TRBD1 (5 bases). The CDR3 contains 13 residues. Germline V lookup: CDR1 LGHDT, CDR2 YNNKEL (reference sequence). Trimming cost V 3 bases and J 1 base, with 6 bases left between them. The CDR3 region has the DNA TGTGCCAGCAGCCAGACAGAGAACACTGAAGCTTTCTTT. Protein: CASSQTENTEAFF.